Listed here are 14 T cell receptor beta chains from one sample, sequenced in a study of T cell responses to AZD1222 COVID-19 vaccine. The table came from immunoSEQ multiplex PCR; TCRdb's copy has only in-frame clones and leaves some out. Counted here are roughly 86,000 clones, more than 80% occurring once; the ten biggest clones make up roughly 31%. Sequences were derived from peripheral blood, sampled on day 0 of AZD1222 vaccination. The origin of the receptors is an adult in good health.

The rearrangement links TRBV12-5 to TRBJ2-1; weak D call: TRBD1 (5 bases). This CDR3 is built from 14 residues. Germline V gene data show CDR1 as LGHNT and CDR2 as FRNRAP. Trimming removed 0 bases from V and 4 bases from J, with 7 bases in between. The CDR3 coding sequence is TGTGCTAGTGGTTTGGTAGGGGTTTACAATGAGCAGTTCTTC. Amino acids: CASGLVGVYNEQFF.

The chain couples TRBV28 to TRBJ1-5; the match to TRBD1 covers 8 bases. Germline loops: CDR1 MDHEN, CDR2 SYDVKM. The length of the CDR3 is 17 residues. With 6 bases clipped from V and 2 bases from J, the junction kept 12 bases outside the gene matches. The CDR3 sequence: CASRGTGPIWGNQPQHF. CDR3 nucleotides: TGTGCCAGCAGGGGGACAGGACCGATCTGGGGCAATCAGCCCCAGCATTTT.

CDR3 nucleotide sequence: TGCAGCGCCGACGCTAGGACTAGCGGGAGCACAGATACGCAGTATTTT. This sequence encodes CSADARTSGSTDTQYF. The chain employs TRBV29-1 and TRBJ2-3, with 11 nucleotides matching TRBD2. This CDR3 comprises 16 residues. With 7 bases clipped from V and 0 bases from J, the junction kept 9 bases outside the gene matches. Germline values: CDR1 SQVTM, CDR2 ANQGSEA.

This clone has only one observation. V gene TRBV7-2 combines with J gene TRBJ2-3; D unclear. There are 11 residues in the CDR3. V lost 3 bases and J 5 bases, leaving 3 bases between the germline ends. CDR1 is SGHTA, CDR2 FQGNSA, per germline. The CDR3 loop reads CASSFLDTQYF. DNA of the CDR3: TGTGCCAGCAGCTTTCTAGATACGCAGTATTTT.

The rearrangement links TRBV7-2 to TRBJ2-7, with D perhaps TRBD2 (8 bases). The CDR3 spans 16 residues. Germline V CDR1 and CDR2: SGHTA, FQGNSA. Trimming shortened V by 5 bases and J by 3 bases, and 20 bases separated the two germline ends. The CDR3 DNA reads TGTGCCAGCAGCCCACAGGGGCTAGCGGGCTTCTACGAGCAGTACTTC. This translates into CASSPQGLAGFYEQYF. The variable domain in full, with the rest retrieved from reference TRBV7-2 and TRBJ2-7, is GAGVSQSPSNKVTEKGKDVELRCDPISGHTALYWYRQSLGQGLEFLIYFQGNSAPDKSGLPSDRFSAERTGGSVSTLTIQRTQQEDSAVYLCASSPQGLAGFYEQYFGPGTRLTVT.

Here the CDR3 reads CASNPGGWGTEAFF. CDR3 DNA: TGTGCCAGCAACCCAGGGGGCTGGGGGACTGAAGCTTTCTTT. The chain joins TRBV6-2 or TRBV6-3 to TRBJ1-1; 8 nucleotides line up with TRBD1. The CDR3 spans 14 residues. V shed 7 bases and J 5 bases; nucleotides not matched to a gene: 9. Germline CDR1 MNHEY, CDR2 SVGEGT.

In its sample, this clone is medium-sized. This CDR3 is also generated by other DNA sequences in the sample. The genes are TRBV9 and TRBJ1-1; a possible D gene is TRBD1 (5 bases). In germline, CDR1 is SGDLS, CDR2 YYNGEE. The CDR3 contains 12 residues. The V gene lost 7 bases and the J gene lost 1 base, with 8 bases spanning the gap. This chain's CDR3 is CASVGENTEAFF. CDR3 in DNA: TGTGCCAGCGTGGGGGAGAACACTGAAGCTTTCTTT.

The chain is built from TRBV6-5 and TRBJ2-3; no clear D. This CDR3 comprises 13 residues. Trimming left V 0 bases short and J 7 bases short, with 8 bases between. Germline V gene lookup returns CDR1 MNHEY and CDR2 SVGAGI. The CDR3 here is CASSYSFANTQYF. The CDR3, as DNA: TGTGCCAGCAGTTACTCTTTCGCCAATACGCAGTATTTT.

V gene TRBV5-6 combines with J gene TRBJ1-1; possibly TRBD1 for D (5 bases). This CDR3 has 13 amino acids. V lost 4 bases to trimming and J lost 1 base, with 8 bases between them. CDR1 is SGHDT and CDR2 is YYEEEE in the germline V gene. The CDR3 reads CASSPGGNTEAFF. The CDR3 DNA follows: TGTGCCAGCAGCCCCGGGGGGAACACTGAAGCTTTCTTT.

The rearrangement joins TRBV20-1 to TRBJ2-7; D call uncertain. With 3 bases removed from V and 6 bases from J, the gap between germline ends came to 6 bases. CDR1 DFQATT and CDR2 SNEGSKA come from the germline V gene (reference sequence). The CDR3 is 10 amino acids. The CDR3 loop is CSARTVEQYF. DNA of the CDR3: TGCAGTGCTAGGACCGTCGAGCAGTACTTC.

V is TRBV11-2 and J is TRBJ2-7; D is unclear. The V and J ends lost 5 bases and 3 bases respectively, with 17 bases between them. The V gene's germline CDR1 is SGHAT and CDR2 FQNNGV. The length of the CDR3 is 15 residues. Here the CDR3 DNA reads TGTGCCAGCAGCCGCCCCGGGTTTTCCCTCTACGAGCAGTACTTC. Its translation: CASSRPGFSLYEQYF. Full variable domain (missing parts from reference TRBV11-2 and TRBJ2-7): EAGVAQSPRYKIIEKRQSVAFWCNPISGHATLYWYQQILGQGPKLLIQFQNNGVVDDSQLPKDRFSAERLKGVDSTLKIQPAKLEDSAVYLCASSRPGFSLYEQYFGPGTRLTVT.

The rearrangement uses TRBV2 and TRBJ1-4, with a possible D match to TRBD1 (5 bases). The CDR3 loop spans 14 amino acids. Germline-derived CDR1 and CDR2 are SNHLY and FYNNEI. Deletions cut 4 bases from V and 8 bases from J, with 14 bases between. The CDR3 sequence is CASSVGGGAEKLFF. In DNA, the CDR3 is TGTGCCAGCAGTGTTGGGGGGGGTGCGGAAAAACTGTTTTTT. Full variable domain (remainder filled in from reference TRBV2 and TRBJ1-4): EPEVTQTPSHQVTQMGQEVILRCVPISNHLYFYWYRQILGQKVEFLVSFYNNEISEKSEIFDDQFSVERPDGSNFTLKIRSTKLEDSAMYFCASSVGGGAEKLFFGSGTQLSVL.

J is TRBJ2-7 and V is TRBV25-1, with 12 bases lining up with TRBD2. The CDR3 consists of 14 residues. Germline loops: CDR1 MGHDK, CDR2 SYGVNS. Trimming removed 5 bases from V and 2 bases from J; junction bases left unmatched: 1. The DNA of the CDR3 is TGTGCCAGCAGTCTAGCGGGAGGGGCCTACGAGCAGTACTTC. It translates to CASSLAGGAYEQYF.

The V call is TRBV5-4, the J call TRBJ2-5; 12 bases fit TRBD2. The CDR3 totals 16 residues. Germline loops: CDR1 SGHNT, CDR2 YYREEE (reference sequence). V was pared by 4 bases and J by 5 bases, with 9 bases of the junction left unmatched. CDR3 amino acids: CASSVPGLAGAETQYF. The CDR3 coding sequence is TGTGCCAGCAGCGTCCCGGGACTAGCGGGTGCGGAGACCCAGTACTTC.